These 23 T cell receptor beta chains share one sample of origin, sequenced in a study of Tregs in tolerant kidney transplant recipients. Generated by immunoSEQ multiplex PCR, the TCRdb table keeps only in-frame clones and is missing some. This table lists tens of thousands of clones. This specimen consisted of CD4+ T cells from blood, obtained before the transplant. All receptors derive from a human donor who received a combined kidney and bone marrow transplant.

A remark on this clone: The read ends 3 residues before the CDR3 terminus; that terminus is restored from the germline J gene. V is TRBV2 and J is TRBJ2-1; 9 bases are a match to TRBD2. The junction had 5 bases not matched to a gene; V was cut back by 2 bases and J by 6 bases. The CDR3 sequence is 15 residues long. CDR1 is SNHLY, CDR2 FYNNEI, per germline. CDR3 DNA, as far as it was read: TGTGCCAGCAGTGAACGGGCTAGCGGGGTCAATGAG. It codes for CASSERASGVNE. The full CDR3 protein is CASSERASGVNEQFF.

Points on this clone: The read halts 3 residues ahead of the CDR3 end, with the missing end drawn from the germline J gene. This chain joins TRBV5-6 and TRBJ2-7, with TRBD1 as a possible D gene (6 bases). The CDR3 spans 13 residues. Germline V CDR1 and CDR2: SGHDT, YYEEEE. V was pared by 4 bases and J by 3 bases, with 11 bases between. Partial CDR3 DNA: TGTGCCAGCAGCCATGACAGGTTCTACGAG. Protein sequence: CASSHDRFYE. The complete CDR3 sequence is CASSHDRFYEQYF.

In regard to this clone: The read gets to within 3 residues of the CDR3 end, and the germline J gene fills in the rest. The gene calls are TRBV6-1 and TRBJ1-2, with TRBD1 as a possible D gene (5 bases). This CDR3 is built from 15 residues. Trimming took 0 bases from V and 2 from J, leaving 10 bases between them. Germline CDR1 reads MNHNS; CDR2 reads SASEGT. CDR3 DNA (partial): TGTGCCAGCAGTGAAGCCCGTACAGGAAACTATGGC. Protein product: CASSEARTGNYG. The whole CDR3 region reads CASSEARTGNYGYTF.

In the case of this clone: The DNA ends 3 residues before the CDR3 does, and the rest of the CDR3 is filled in from the germline J gene. The chain is built from TRBV7-9 and TRBJ2-7, with 9 bases matching TRBD1. After removal of 1 base from V and 6 bases from J, the junction contained 4 bases not matched to a gene. The germline V gene encodes CDR1 SEHNR and CDR2 FQNEAQ (reference sequence). There are 14 residues in the CDR3. The part of the CDR3 DNA that was read is TGTGCCAGCAGCTTAGGGGGACAGGGAACCGAG. Amino acid sequence: CASSLGGQGTE. The whole CDR3 region reads CASSLGGQGTEQYF.

To note about this clone: The read terminates 3 residues ahead of where the CDR3 ends, so the germline J gene completes it. J is TRBJ2-5 and V is TRBV7-2; 11 bases are a match to TRBD2. The junction had 3 bases not matched to a gene; V was cut back by 5 bases and J by 1 base. The germline gives CDR1 SGHTA, CDR2 FQGNSA. This CDR3 has 15 amino acids. The CDR3 is CASSRTSGFQETQYF. CDR3 DNA, as far as it was read: TGTGCCAGCAGCCGGACTAGCGGGTTCCAAGAGACC.

CDR3 sequence: CASSGVSGPYSNQPQHF. The CDR3 bases that were read are TGTGCCAGTAGTGGAGTGTCAGGGCCCTATAGCAATCAGCCC. The rearrangement links TRBV19 to TRBJ1-5; possibly TRBD1 for D (5 bases). Read sequence stops 3 residues before the CDR3 end, and the germline J gene provides the missing end. CDR1 is LNHDA, CDR2 SQIVND, per germline (reference sequence). Trimming took 5 bases from V and 0 from J, leaving 17 bases between them. CDR3 length: 17 amino acids.

Concerning this clone: Read sequence stops 3 residues before the CDR3 end, and the germline J gene provides the missing end. This chain uses TRBV5-6 with TRBJ2-5; 11 nucleotides match TRBD2. This CDR3 spans 14 amino acids. V trimming: 3 bases; J trimming: 5 bases; junction bases outside the gene matches: 3. Germline CDR1 and CDR2: SGHDT and YYEEEE. CDR3 amino acids: CASSSASGGETQYF. CDR3 bases read: TGTGCCAGCAGCTCGGCTAGCGGGGGGGAGACC.

About this clone itself: The missing CDR3 end, 3 residues past where the read stops, is filled in from the germline J gene. V usage is TRBV19 and J usage is TRBJ1-1; TRBD1 aligns across 12 bases. CDR3 length: 15 amino acids. In germline, CDR1 is LNHDA, CDR2 SQIVND (reference sequence). The ends lost 4 bases at V and 3 bases at J; junction bases unmatched: 3. Here the CDR3 reads CASSKRDRGHTEAFF. The CDR3 DNA, read in part, is TGTGCCAGTAGTAAAAGGGACAGGGGGCACACTGAA.

Details on this clone: The read comes to an end 3 residues before the CDR3 does, leaving the germline J gene to fill in the end. The chain recombines TRBV19 with TRBJ2-7; 9 positions agree with TRBD1. CDR3 length: 15 residues. The germline V gene has CDR1 LNHDA and CDR2 SQIVND (reference sequence). With V trimmed by 5 bases and J by 5 bases, 10 bases remained unmatched. CDR3 loop: CASSAPGQGFHEQYF. The CDR3 DNA, read in part, is TGTGCCAGTAGTGCCCCGGGACAGGGTTTCCACGAG.

With regard to this clone: With the read ending 3 residues before the CDR3 end, the germline J gene is used to fill in that end. This chain connects TRBV5-5 to TRBJ2-5; possible D gene TRBD1, 6 bases. Per germline, CDR1 SGHKS and CDR2 YYEKEE (reference sequence). V lost 4 bases, J lost 1 base, and 11 bases lay in between. The CDR3 sequence is 14 residues long. The CDR3 spells CASSDGQPQETQYF. The part of the CDR3 DNA that was read is TGTGCCAGCAGCGACGGACAGCCCCAAGAGACC. Filled out from reference TRBV5-5 and TRBJ2-5, the complete variable domain reads DAGVTQSPTHLIKTRGQQVTLRCSPISGHKSVSWYQQVLGQGPQFIFQYYEKEERGRGNFPDRFSARQFPNYSSELNVNALLLGDSALYLCASSDGQPQETQYFGPGTRLLVL.

Concerning this clone itself: The junction does not match germline at one end; this may be a read error. CDR3 bases read: TGCGCCAGCAGCCGCGGGACTAGCGGGAGAACAGATACG. Its protein product is CASSRGTSGRTDT. The full CDR3 reads CASSRGTSGRTDTQYF. This chain uses TRBV4-2 with TRBJ2-3, with 14 bases lining up with TRBD2. Read sequence stops 3 residues before the CDR3 end, and the germline J gene provides the missing end. Germline loops: CDR1 LGHNA, CDR2 YNFKEQ. This CDR3 contains 16 residues.

A remark on this clone: The DNA ends 3 residues before the CDR3 does, and the rest of the CDR3 is filled in from the germline J gene. The V gene is TRBV19, the J gene TRBJ2-1; 11 bases line up with TRBD1. The CDR3 sequence is 16 residues long. The trim removed 5 bases at V and 4 bases at J, leaving 7 bases unmatched. CDR1 and CDR2 from the germline V gene are LNHDA and SQIVND (reference sequence). The CDR3 DNA, read in part, is TGTGCCAGTAGTTTGGCCGGACAGGGGGCATACAATGAG. Translated, it gives CASSLAGQGAYNE. The CDR3 in full is CASSLAGQGAYNEQFF.

As for this clone: The CDR3 end lies 3 residues beyond the end of the read and is filled in from the germline J gene. The V call is TRBV18, the J call TRBJ2-4; tentative D call: TRBD2 (5 bases). Germline CDR1 reads KGHSH; CDR2 reads LQKENI. The length of the CDR3 is 14 residues. The CDR3 bases that were read are TGTGCCAGCTCCTCCCGGGGTAGCGTGGATCAT. Amino acid sequence: CASSSRGSVDH. The full CDR3 reads CASSSRGSVDHQYF. Full variable domain (missing parts from reference TRBV18 and TRBJ2-4): NAGVMQNPRHLVRRRGQEARLRCSPMKGHSHVYWYRQLPEEGLKFMVYLQKENIIDESGMPKERFSAEFPKEGPSILRIQQVVRGDSAAYFCASSSRGSVDHQYFGAGTRLSVL.

Of note for this clone: The CDR3 is cut off 3 residues early in the read; its end comes from the germline J gene. The chain is built from TRBV2 and TRBJ1-2; tentatively, D is TRBD1 (5 bases). CDR1 and CDR2 (germline): SNHLY, FYNNEI. The V end lost 0 bases, the J end lost 6 bases, and 11 bases lay between the germline ends. The CDR3 consists of 14 residues. The sequenced part of the CDR3 DNA is TGTGCCAGCAGTGAAGCTTACAGGAACAATGGC. Translation gives CASSEAYRNNG. The whole CDR3 is CASSEAYRNNGYTF.

Comment on this clone: The read terminates 3 residues before the CDR3 end, so the remaining end is supplied by the germline J gene. This chain joins TRBV19 and TRBJ1-2; D perhaps matches TRBD1 (6 bases). Germline V gene data show CDR1 as LNHDA and CDR2 as SQIVND (reference sequence). V lost 4 bases, J lost 5 bases, and 17 bases lay in between. This CDR3 contains 15 residues. The chain's CDR3 is CASSTHWDTQYGYTF. CDR3 bases read: TGTGCCAGTAGTACCCATTGGGACACCCAGTATGGC.

The CDR3 loop reads CASSPNQGAATGELFF. CDR3 bases read: TGTGCCAGCTCACCAAATCAGGGGGCGGCCACCGGGGAG. V usage is TRBV18 and J usage is TRBJ2-2; 8 nucleotides agree with TRBD1. The observed sequence ends 3 residues before the CDR3 terminus, with the missing tail filled in from the germline J gene. This CDR3 has 16 residues. Germline CDR1 is KGHSH and CDR2 is LQKENI. With 2 bases clipped from V and 4 bases from J, the junction kept 6 bases outside the gene matches.

Of note for this clone: The read terminates 3 residues before the CDR3 end, so the remaining end is supplied by the germline J gene. The chain is built from TRBV5-1 and TRBJ1-6; tentatively, D is TRBD1 (6 bases). Trimming removed 4 bases from V and 7 bases from J, with 18 bases in between. Germline-derived CDR1 and CDR2 are SGHRS and YFSETQ. CDR3 length: 16 amino acids. The CDR3 protein is CASSPAVGGWNSPLHF. The sequenced part of the CDR3 DNA is TGCGCCAGCAGCCCGGCGGTTGGGGGCTGGAATTCACCC.

Turning to this clone: Read data end 3 residues before the CDR3 end; the end is taken from the germline J gene. The chain combines TRBV7-2 with TRBJ1-6; no clear D gene. This CDR3 is 15 amino acids long. Trimming pared 5 bases from V and 5 bases from J, leaving 13 bases between. Germline V gene data show CDR1 as SGHTA and CDR2 as FQGNSA. CDR3 sequence: CASSTQTRDNSPLHF. The CDR3 bases that were read are TGTGCCAGCAGCACACAGACTAGGGATAATTCACCC.

Concerning this clone: Sequencing ends 3 residues short of the CDR3 end; the germline J gene provides the rest. The V call is TRBV7-2, the J call TRBJ1-1, with D unclear. Germline loops: CDR1 SGHTA, CDR2 FQGNSA. This CDR3 has 13 residues. CDR3 protein: CASSLRSVTEAFF. The sequenced part of the CDR3 DNA is TGTGCCAGCAGCCTTCGGAGCGTTACCGAA. Full variable domain (remainder filled in from reference TRBV7-2 and TRBJ1-1): GAGVSQSPSNKVTEKGKDVELRCDPISGHTALYWYRQSLGQGLEFLIYFQGNSAPDKSGLPSDRFSAERTGGSVSTLTIQRTQQEDSAVYLCASSLRSVTEAFFGQGTRLTVV.

CDR3 DNA (partial): TGTGCCATCAGTGTAGGTCCGGGGGACGGGGGAAACACC. Translated: CAISVGPGDGGNT. The whole CDR3 sequence reads CAISVGPGDGGNTIYF. The rearrangement uses TRBV10-3 and TRBJ1-3, with TRBD1 as a possible D gene (5 bases). Coverage ceases 3 residues before the CDR3 finishes, and the germline J gene fills in the end. The CDR3 spans 16 residues. Trimming pared 4 bases from V and 4 bases from J, leaving 17 bases between. Germline CDR1 reads ENHRY; CDR2 reads SYGVKD.

On this clone itself: The read terminates 3 residues ahead of where the CDR3 ends, so the germline J gene completes it. This chain joins TRBV19 and TRBJ2-2, with D perhaps TRBD1 (5 bases). The germline V gene encodes CDR1 LNHDA and CDR2 SQIVND (reference sequence). This CDR3 is built from 14 residues. Trimming took off 2 bases at V and 3 bases at J, with 7 bases between the two ends. The CDR3 bases that were read are TGTGCCAGTAGTATATTGACAGACACCGGGGAG. It translates to CASSILTDTGE. The full CDR3 sequence reads CASSILTDTGELFF.

With respect to this clone: The CDR3 end falls 3 residues outside the read, so it is completed with the germline J gene. The chain links TRBV7-9 to TRBJ1-4; D call uncertain. Trimming left V 2 bases short and J 8 bases short, with 12 bases between. Germline V gives CDR1 SEHNR, CDR2 FQNEAQ (reference sequence). This CDR3 region has 14 residues. This CDR3 is CASSLPANGEKLFF. CDR3 DNA, as far as it was read: TGTGCCAGCAGCTTACCGGCCAACGGGGAAAAA.

In regard to this clone: The read falls 3 residues short of the CDR3 end, and the missing part is taken from the germline J gene. The V and J genes are TRBV6-2 or TRBV6-3 and TRBJ2-3; TRBD1 agrees at 11 bases. Germline loops: CDR1 MNHEY, CDR2 SVGEGT. The V gene end was trimmed by 4 bases and the J gene end by 4 bases; junction bases not matched to a gene: 7. The CDR3 loop spans 16 amino acids. CDR3 bases read: TGTGCCAGCAGTTCCCCGGGACAGGGGGGTTCAGATACG. Its protein product is CASSSPGQGGSDT. The complete CDR3 reads CASSSPGQGGSDTQYF.